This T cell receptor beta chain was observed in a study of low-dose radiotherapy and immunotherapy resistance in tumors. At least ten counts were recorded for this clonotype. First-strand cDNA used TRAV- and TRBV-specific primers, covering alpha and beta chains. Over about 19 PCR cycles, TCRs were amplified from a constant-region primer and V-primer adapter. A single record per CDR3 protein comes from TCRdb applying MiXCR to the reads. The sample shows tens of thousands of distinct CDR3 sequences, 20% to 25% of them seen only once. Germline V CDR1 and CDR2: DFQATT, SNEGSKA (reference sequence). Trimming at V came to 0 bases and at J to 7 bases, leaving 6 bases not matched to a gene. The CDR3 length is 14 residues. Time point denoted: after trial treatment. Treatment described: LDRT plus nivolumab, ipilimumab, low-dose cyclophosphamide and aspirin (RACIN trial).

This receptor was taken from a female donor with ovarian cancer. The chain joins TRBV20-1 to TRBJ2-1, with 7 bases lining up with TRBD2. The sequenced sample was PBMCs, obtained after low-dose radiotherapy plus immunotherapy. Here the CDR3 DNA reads TGCAGTGCTAGAGATCTCCTAGCGGTAAATGAGCAGTTCTTC. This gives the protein CSARDLLAVNEQFF.